These 27 T cell receptor beta chains originate from one sample sequenced in a study of CD8 T cells in ankylosing spondylitis. Via MiXCR, TCRdb re-called the 5' RACE reads, giving one row per CDR3 protein. Of more than 95,000 distinct CDR3 sequences listed, about 8.3% are singletons. Sequencing was carried out using blood, either unsorted or a sorted T cell fraction (not recorded which). All receptors derive from a male donor with ankylosing spondylitis or in good health (not recorded which).

This clonotype occurred many times. V is TRBV3-1 and J is TRBJ2-7, with 7 bases fitting TRBD1. J lost 3 bases, V lost 1 base, and 6 bases had no gene match. Per germline, CDR1 LGHDT and CDR2 YNNKEL (reference sequence). The CDR3 is made up of 15 amino acids. Here the CDR3 reads CASSQGRTGYYEQYF. CDR3 bases: TGTGCCAGCAGCCAAGGGCGGACAGGATACTACGAGCAGTACTTC.

This clonotype has at least ten counts. CDR3 protein: CASSVGALGTEAFF. The CDR3 nucleotides are TGTGCCAGCAGCGTAGGGGCGCTGGGGACTGAAGCTTTCTTT. The chain uses TRBV9 and TRBJ1-1; D unclear. Trimming took 0 bases from V and 5 from J, leaving 11 bases between them. The CDR3 covers 14 residues. Germline values: CDR1 SGDLS, CDR2 YYNGEE.

In this sample, this clonotype turned up many times. The chain carries TRBV6-2 or TRBV6-3 and TRBJ2-4, with no clear D. Trimming left V 5 bases short and J 0 bases short, with 11 bases between. Germline assignment: CDR1 MNHEY and CDR2 SVGEGT. CDR3 length: 15 residues. CDR3 coding DNA: TGTGCCAGCAGTAATACACGATTAGCCAAAAACATTCAGTACTTC. The encoded protein is CASSNTRLAKNIQYF.

This clonotype has at least ten counts. The CDR3 coding sequence is TGTGCCAGCAGCCCTCCGAGAAGGGAGACCCAGTACTTC. This gives the protein CASSPPRRETQYF. The chain employs TRBV5-5 and TRBJ2-5; no clear D gene. V lost 4 bases, J lost 5 bases, and 12 bases lay in between. Per germline, CDR1 SGHKS and CDR2 YYEKEE (reference sequence). CDR3 length: 13 amino acids. The entire variable domain, with the rest obtained from reference TRBV5-5 and TRBJ2-5, is as follows: DAGVTQSPTHLIKTRGQQVTLRCSPISGHKSVSWYQQVLGQGPQFIFQYYEKEERGRGNFPDRFSARQFPNYSSELNVNALLLGDSALYLCASSPPRRETQYFGPGTRLLVL.

There are many counts of this clonotype. The chain has TRBV5-1 and TRBJ2-1, with 9 positions matching TRBD2. Germline V gene sequence: CDR1 SGHRS, CDR2 YFSETQ. The CDR3 totals 17 residues. Trimming at V came to 0 bases and at J to 0 bases, leaving 4 bases not matched to a gene. CDR3 coding DNA: TGCGCCAGCAGCTTGGGGCTAGCGGGGCTCTCCTACAATGAGCAGTTCTTC. It yields the protein CASSLGLAGLSYNEQFF.

This clonotype was found many times. V usage is TRBV7-8 and J usage is TRBJ1-5; D gene uncertain. Germline values: CDR1 SGHVS, CDR2 FQNEAQ. The length of the CDR3 is 15 residues. V was shortened by 1 base and J by 3 bases, with 10 bases between the two germline ends. The CDR3, as DNA: TGTGCCAGCAGCTTAGGCCAGGCGATCAATCAGCCCCAGCATTTT. Its protein product is CASSLGQAINQPQHF.

In its sample, this clonotype was seen many times. The chain joins TRBV12-3 or TRBV12-4 to TRBJ2-7; possibly TRBD1 for D (6 bases). Trimming shortened V by 5 bases and J by 7 bases, and 21 bases separated the two germline ends. The CDR3 is 15 residues long. CDR3 nucleotide sequence: TGTGCCAGCAGTCCTCGGACAGTGGGTTTAGGGGAGCAGTACTTC. Translating it yields CASSPRTVGLGEQYF.

This clonotype was counted at least ten times. This sequence joins TRBV2 and TRBJ2-2, with D perhaps TRBD2 (6 bases). This CDR3 comprises 16 residues. Trimming removed 5 bases at V and 7 bases at J, with 20 bases between. Germline V lookup: CDR1 SNHLY, CDR2 FYNNEI. The CDR3 DNA reads TGTGCCAGCAGTCCACCCGGGACTCGACCCCACGGGGAGCTGTTTTTT. This gives the protein CASSPPGTRPHGELFF.

There are many counts of this clonotype. J is TRBJ2-6 and V is TRBV5-1, with a tentative D call TRBD2 (5 bases). CDR1 is SGHRS and CDR2 is YFSETQ in the germline V gene. The CDR3 extends over 15 amino acids. Trimming removed 5 bases at V and 12 bases at J, with 21 bases between. CDR3 sequence reads: CASRVRGGPQGVLTF. The CDR3 nucleotides read TGCGCCAGCAGGGTTCGAGGAGGCCCCCAAGGCGTCCTGACTTTC. The complete variable domain, with remaining parts taken from reference TRBV5-1 and TRBJ2-6, reads KAGVTQTPRYLIKTRGQQVTLSCSPISGHRSVSWYQQTPGQGLQFLFEYFSETQRNKGNFPGRFSGRQFSNSRSEMNVSTLELGDSALYLCASRVRGGPQGVLTFGAGSRLTVL.

This clonotype was seen repeatedly, ten times or more. A much larger clone differs by one base, so this may be a read error. Lacking the conserved final phenylalanine or tryptophan, this CDR3 likely reflects a read error. The chain employs TRBV10-3 and TRBJ1-1; D ambiguous. V was clipped by 5 bases and J by 0 bases, with 10 bases between them. CDR1 ENHRY and CDR2 SYGVKD come from the germline V gene. CDR3 length equals 14 residues. The CDR3 bases are TGTGCCATCAGTCCCGCGAATATGAACACTGAAGCTTTCCTT. This sequence encodes CAISPANMNTEAFL.

The table lists this clonotype with many counts. The rearrangement joins TRBV12-3 or TRBV12-4 to TRBJ2-2; TRBD1 aligns across 8 bases. This CDR3 contains 17 residues. With V trimmed by 4 bases and J by 1 base, 8 bases remained unmatched. The CDR3 spells CASSSSDRGGNTGELFF. The CDR3 nucleotides read TGTGCCAGCAGTTCCTCCGACAGGGGAGGGAACACCGGGGAGCTGTTTTTT.

This clonotype has only a few counts. The J gene is TRBJ2-5, the V gene TRBV7-6; no clear D gene. Germline CDR1 reads SGHVS; CDR2 reads FNYEAQ. The CDR3 loop spans 14 amino acids. V shed 5 bases and J shed 0 bases, with 10 bases lying between them. The CDR3 reads CASSRPKDQETQYF. The CDR3, as DNA: TGTGCCAGCAGCCGCCCGAAAGACCAAGAGACCCAGTACTTC.

The sample holds many counts of this clonotype. CDR3 loop: CASTPPGAYNEQFF. The CDR3 DNA follows: TGTGCCAGCACCCCACCTGGGGCCTACAATGAGCAGTTCTTC. This chain links TRBV6-1 with TRBJ2-1; D uncertain. Between the trimmed V and J ends, which lost 7 bases and 2 bases, there was a span of 12 bases. This CDR3 spans 14 amino acids. Germline V gives CDR1 MNHNS, CDR2 SASEGT.

This clonotype was seen at least ten times. The chain carries TRBV7-2 and TRBJ2-3; tentative D call: TRBD1 (5 bases). V was clipped by 1 base and J by 6 bases, with 8 bases between them. Germline lookup yields CDR1 SGHTA and CDR2 FQGNSA. The CDR3 is 13 amino acids. CDR3: CASSLVRGDTQYF. The CDR3 DNA follows: TGTGCCAGCAGCTTAGTTAGGGGTGATACGCAGTATTTT.

At least ten counts were recorded for this clonotype. The V call is TRBV21-1, the J call TRBJ2-3; the table gives TRBD1 as D, unverified against the DNA. TRBV21-1 is tagged as a pseudogene. CDR3 length: 13 residues. CDR3 residues: CASRTRGRDTQYF. Written as DNA, the CDR3 is TGTGCCAGCAGGACAAGGGGGAGAGATACGCAGTATTTT.

This clonotype occurred many times. The J gene is TRBJ2-3, the V gene TRBV20-1; 7 nucleotides match TRBD2. This CDR3 has 17 amino acids. Germline values: CDR1 DFQATT, CDR2 SNEGSKA (reference sequence). The V and J ends lost 1 base and 0 bases, in that order; junction bases with no gene match: 10. The CDR3 DNA is TGCAGTGCTAGAGCTCAGGGAGTAGCGGGCAGCACAGATACGCAGTATTTT. Translated: CSARAQGVAGSTDTQYF.

This clonotype came up many times. The chain's CDR3 is CSARAGLASYEQYF. The CDR3 DNA reads TGCAGTGCTAGAGCAGGACTAGCGTCCTACGAGCAGTACTTC. J is TRBJ2-7 and V is TRBV20-1; 9 nucleotides align to TRBD2. The CDR3 loop spans 14 amino acids. Germline V gene sequence: CDR1 DFQATT, CDR2 SNEGSKA (reference sequence). Losses at the gene ends were 1 base for V and 1 base for J; bases not matched to a gene: 2.

This clonotype was detected many times. The chain combines TRBV9 with TRBJ2-1, with 10 positions matching TRBD2. V shed 4 bases and J 10 bases; nucleotides not matched to a gene: 5. Germline CDR1 reads SGDLS; CDR2 reads YYNGEE. CDR3 length: 13 amino acids. CDR3 sequence (DNA): TGTGCCAGCAGCCAACTAGCGGGGAACGAGCAGTTCTTC. Translating it yields CASSQLAGNEQFF.

For this clonotype: This may be a read error, as it is one base from a much larger clone. This chain connects TRBV7-2 to TRBJ2-7; D gene unclear. Trimming cost V 10 bases and J 2 bases, with 15 bases left between them. Germline CDR1 reads SGHTA; CDR2 reads FQGNSA. The CDR3 loop spans 13 amino acids. CDR3 region: CANRLEPAYEQYF. The CDR3 DNA reads as TGTGCCAACAGATTAGAGCCTGCCTACGAGCAGTACTTC. Variable domain in full (rest from reference TRBV7-2 and TRBJ2-7): GAGVSQSPSNKVTEKGKDVELRCDPISGHTALYWYRQSLGQGLEFLIYFQGNSAPDKSGLPSDRFSAERTGGSVSTLTIQRTQQEDSAVYLCANRLEPAYEQYFGPGTRLTVT.

The sample holds many counts of this clonotype. The V gene is TRBV7-9, the J gene TRBJ2-1; no reliable D call. The CDR3 spans 14 residues. Trimming took off 3 bases at V and 6 bases at J, with 12 bases between the two ends. Germline values: CDR1 SEHNR, CDR2 FQNEAQ (reference sequence). For the CDR3, the DNA is TGTGCCAGCAGCTTCGGGTTCGTGGGCAATGAGCAGTTCTTC. This codes for CASSFGFVGNEQFF. The full variable domain, completed using reference TRBV7-9 and TRBJ2-1, is DTGVSQNPRHKITKRGQNVTFRCDPISEHNRLYWYRQTLGQGPEFLTYFQNEAQLEKSRLLSDRFSAERPKGSFSTLEIQRTEQGDSAMYLCASSFGFVGNEQFFGPGTRLTVL.

The chain links TRBV7-2 to TRBJ2-3, with TRBD1 identical over 9 bases. Germline CDR1 SGHTA, CDR2 FQGNSA. The CDR3 is 15 residues long. The V and J ends lost 3 bases and 5 bases, in that order; junction bases with no gene match: 6. The CDR3 DNA follows: TGTGCCAGCAGCTTTACAGGGGGCAGGGGAGATACGCAGTATTTT. Its protein product is CASSFTGGRGDTQYF.

The sample holds many counts of this clonotype. J is TRBJ2-5 and V is TRBV10-3, with D uncertain. The CDR3 consists of 14 residues. Germline assignment: CDR1 ENHRY and CDR2 SYGVKD. The ends were cut back, 0 bases at V and 1 base at J, with 6 bases in the middle. The CDR3 DNA follows: TGTGCCATCAGTGAGTCTGGCAGCCAAGAGACCCAGTACTTC. It translates to CAISESGSQETQYF.

V is TRBV12-5 and J is TRBJ1-4; 7 bases align to TRBD1. V shed 5 bases, J shed 7 bases, and the junction held 16 bases outside the gene matches. Germline-derived CDR1 and CDR2 are LGHNT and FRNRAP. This CDR3 has 17 residues. CDR3 residues: CASGPSPNRGGSEKLFF. CDR3 DNA: TGTGCTAGTGGTCCCAGCCCGAACAGGGGTGGTTCTGAAAAACTGTTTTTT.

Note on this clonotype: This may arise from a read error, as a much more abundant clone is one base away. The genes are TRBV5-4 and TRBJ2-2; D is perhaps TRBD1 (5 bases). The CDR3 extends over 14 amino acids. CDR1 and CDR2 from the germline V gene are SGHNT and YYREEE (reference sequence). The CDR3 DNA reads TGTGCCAGCAACTTGGCCATCGACAGCGGGGAGCTGTTTTTT. This sequence encodes CASNLAIDSGELFF.

J is TRBJ1-2 and V is TRBV6-2 or TRBV6-3; perhaps TRBD1 as D (5 bases). V lost 2 bases and J lost 0, with 16 bases in between. The CDR3 length is 17 residues. The germline V gene has CDR1 MNHEY and CDR2 SVGEGT. CDR3 residues: CASSYGGVRDSNYGYTF. The CDR3, as DNA: TGTGCCAGCAGTTACGGTGGAGTGAGGGACTCTAACTATGGCTACACCTTC.

This clonotype was observed at least ten times. The CDR3 loop is CSARQPVDEKLFF. CDR3 nucleotides: TGCAGTGCTAGACAGCCAGTTGATGAAAAACTGTTTTTT. V and J are TRBV20-1 and TRBJ1-4; D ambiguous. The CDR3 totals 13 residues. The V end lost 2 bases, the J end lost 6 bases, and 10 bases lay between the germline ends. Germline V gene data show CDR1 as DFQATT and CDR2 as SNEGSKA (reference sequence).

This clonotype was observed a handful of times. The V gene is TRBV12-3 or TRBV12-4, the J gene TRBJ2-7; 7 nucleotides line up with TRBD1. Trimming removed 6 bases from V and 2 bases from J; junction bases left unmatched: 7. The CDR3 extends over 14 amino acids. Written as DNA, the CDR3 is TGTGCCAGCAGCCCCCGACAGGGAGCCTACGAGCAGTACTTC. Its protein product is CASSPRQGAYEQYF.